Listed below are T cell receptor beta chains from one sample, sequenced in a study of CD8+CD57+ T cells in acquired aplastic anemia. Each CDR3 protein gets one entry after TCRdb re-called the reads with MiXCR. The sample includes more than 150,000 distinct CDR3 sequences, around half of them seen just once. Sequenced material: sorted CD4+, CD8+, or CD8+CD57+ T cells (not recorded which) from PBMCs. All receptors come from a human donor with aplastic anemia. Both conserved end residues are part of each CDR3. A D gene is named only where the DNA matches it firmly. Size tells how often a clone was seen (once, few, many) or the class of an expanded clone, and some rows leave it out.

D: .
J: TRBJ2-3
V: TRBV15
size: .
DNA: TGTGCCACCAGCAGAGACCGGGGCGGCACAGATACGCAGTATTTT
CDR3: CATSRDRGGTDTQYF

D: .
J: TRBJ1-1
V: TRBV20-1
size: .
DNA: TGCAGTGCCGCGTCAGTGAACACTGGAGCTTTCTTT
CDR3: CSAASVNTGAFF

D: TRBD2
J: TRBJ2-1
V: TRBV12-3/TRBV12-4
size: .
DNA: TGTGCCATGAGCGGGGGGGCAATCTACAATAAGCAGTTCTTC
CDR3: CAMSGGAIYNKQFF

D: .
J: TRBJ1-1
V: TRBV19
size: many
DNA: TGTGCCAGTAATTGGGGGCTTAACACTGAAGCTTTCTTT
CDR3: CASNWGLNTEAFF

D: .
J: TRBJ2-3
V: TRBV24-1
size: few
DNA: TGTGCCACCAGTGATTCAGGGGATCGCACAGATACGCAGTATTTT
CDR3: CATSDSGDRTDTQYF

D: TRBD2
J: TRBJ2-7
V: TRBV24-1
size: few
DNA: TGTGCCACCAGTGCCGGGACTAGCGGGGGGGTCTACGAGCAGTACTTC
CDR3: CATSAGTSGGVYEQYF

D: TRBD2
J: TRBJ2-3
V: TRBV20-1
size: many
DNA: TGCAGTGCTAGCGGGAGGCTTCCAAGCACAGATACGCAGTATTTT
CDR3: CSASGRLPSTDTQYF

D: .
J: TRBJ1-1
V: TRBV2
size: .
DNA: TGTGCCAGCAGTGTCTCAGAGGAAGCTTTCTTT
CDR3: CASSVSEEAFF

D: .
J: TRBJ2-3
V: TRBV7-8
size: once
DNA: TGTGCCAGCAGCCAGAGCGAGCCGCCAGCTACGCAGTATTTT
CDR3: CASSQSEPPATQYF

D: .
J: TRBJ2-3
V: TRBV9
size: once
DNA: TGTGCCAGCAGCGTAGCAGGACCGCAGTATTTT
CDR3: CASSVAGPQYF

D: TRBD2
J: TRBJ2-7
V: TRBV5-1
size: .
DNA: TGCGCCAGCAGCCTCGGCGGGGGGTCCTACGAGCAGTACTTC
CDR3: CASSLGGGSYEQYF

D: .
J: TRBJ1-2
V: TRBV4-1
size: many
DNA: TGCGCCAGCAGCCAAGAAAGTTCCTATGGCTACACCTTC
CDR3: CASSQESSYGYTF

D: .
J: TRBJ1-6
V: TRBV9
size: many
DNA: TGTGCCAGCAGCGGAGATCTACGGGGTGGCTATAATTCACCCCTCCACTTT
CDR3: CASSGDLRGGYNSPLHF

D: .
J: TRBJ2-7
V: TRBV29-1
size: .
DNA: TGCAGCGTTGGGGGGAGAGAGGGGCAGTACTTC
CDR3: CSVGGREGQYF

D: TRBD1
J: TRBJ1-2
V: TRBV3-1
size: .
DNA: TGTGCCAGCAGACACACAGGGGGCCTCTATGGCTACACCTTC
CDR3: CASRHTGGLYGYTF

D: .
J: TRBJ1-1
V: TRBV6-1
size: .
DNA: TGTGCCAGCAGGACCCCCGGAAGTTTAGAAGCTTTCTTT
CDR3: CASRTPGSLEAFF

D: .
J: TRBJ1-2
V: TRBV24-1
size: .
DNA: TGTGCCACCAGCGATACAGGGATATCTAACTATGGCTACACCTTC
CDR3: CATSDTGISNYGYTF

D: .
J: TRBJ1-4
V: TRBV12-3/TRBV12-4
size: many
DNA: TGTGCCAGCAGCCGAGCTGAAAAACTGTTTTTT
CDR3: CASSRAEKLFF

D: .
J: TRBJ1-1
V: TRBV4-3
size: many
DNA: TGCGCCAGCAGCCAGGTACAGGGTACAGCTTTCTTT
CDR3: CASSQVQGTAFF

D: .
J: TRBJ1-1
V: TRBV7-9
size: .
DNA: TGTGCCAGCACCCCGGTGTTGAACACTGAAGCTTTCTTT
CDR3: CASTPVLNTEAFF

D: .
J: TRBJ1-6
V: TRBV12-3/TRBV12-4
size: many
DNA: TGTGCCAGCAGGCTAGGGGGGCCCGAATCACCCCTCCACTTT
CDR3: CASRLGGPESPLHF

D: TRBD2
J: TRBJ2-1
V: TRBV24-1
size: .
DNA: TGTGCCACCAGTGATTGGACTAGCGGGAGTAGCGATGAGCAGTTCTTC
CDR3: CATSDWTSGSSDEQFF

D: TRBD1
J: TRBJ1-2
V: TRBV19
size: .
DNA: TGTGCCAGTAGTGAAGACAGGGGTTTGCTTTATGGCTACACCTTC
CDR3: CASSEDRGLLYGYTF

D: .
J: TRBJ2-3
V: TRBV7-6
size: few
DNA: TGTGCCACAGGGGGGATCGGGCCAGATACGCAGTATTTT
CDR3: CATGGIGPDTQYF

D: .
J: TRBJ2-1
V: TRBV20-1
size: many
DNA: TGCAGTGCTACACTCCCGAGCTCCTACAATGAGCAGTTCTTC
CDR3: CSATLPSSYNEQFF

D: TRBD1
J: TRBJ1-5
V: TRBV10-3
size: many
DNA: TGTGCCATCAGGGAGACAGGGAATAGCAATCAGCCCCAGCATTTT
CDR3: CAIRETGNSNQPQHF